This T cell receptor beta chain emerged from a study of T cell responses to AZD1222 COVID-19 vaccine. Only in-frame clones appear in the TCRdb table, and some are missing; sequencing was by immunoSEQ multiplex PCR. The sample has 120,000 or so clones, approximately 90% seen once. This CDR3 contains 15 residues. Germline CDR1 reads ENHRY; CDR2 reads SYGVKD. The V gene end was trimmed by 10 bases and the J gene end by 2 bases; junction bases not matched to a gene: 11. This chain links TRBV10-3 with TRBJ1-2; 9 nucleotides line up with TRBD1. The specimen was peripheral blood, collected on day 0 of AZD1222 vaccination. This TCR derives from an adult in good health. CDR3 loop: CATEEGQGLNYGYTF. For the CDR3, the DNA is TGTGCCACCGAGGAGGGACAGGGCCTAAACTATGGCTACACCTTC.